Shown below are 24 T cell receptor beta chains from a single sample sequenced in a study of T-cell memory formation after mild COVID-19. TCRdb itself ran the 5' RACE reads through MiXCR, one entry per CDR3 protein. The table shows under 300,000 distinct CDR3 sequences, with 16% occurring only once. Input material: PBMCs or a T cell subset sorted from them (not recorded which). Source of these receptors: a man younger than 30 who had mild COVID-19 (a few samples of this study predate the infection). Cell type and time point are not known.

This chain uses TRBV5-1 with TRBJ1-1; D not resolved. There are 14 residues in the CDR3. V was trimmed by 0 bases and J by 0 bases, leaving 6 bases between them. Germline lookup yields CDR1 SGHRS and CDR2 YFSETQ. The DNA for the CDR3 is TGCGCCAGCAGCTTGGCGGTAATGAACACTGAAGCTTTCTTT. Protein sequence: CASSLAVMNTEAFF.

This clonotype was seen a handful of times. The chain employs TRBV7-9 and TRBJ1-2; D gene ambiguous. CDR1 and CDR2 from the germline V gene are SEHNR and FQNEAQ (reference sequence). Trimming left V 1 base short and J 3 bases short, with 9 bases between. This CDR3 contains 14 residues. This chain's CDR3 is CASSLVGSDYGYTF. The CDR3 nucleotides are TGTGCCAGCAGCTTAGTTGGCAGCGACTATGGCTACACCTTC.

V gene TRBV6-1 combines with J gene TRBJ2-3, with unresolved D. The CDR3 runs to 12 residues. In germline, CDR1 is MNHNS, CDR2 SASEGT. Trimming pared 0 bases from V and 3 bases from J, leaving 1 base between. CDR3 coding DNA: TGTGCCAGCAGTGAAGCTACAGATACGCAGTATTTT. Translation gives CASSEATDTQYF.

Written as DNA, the CDR3 is TGCAGTGCCAGGGGGGCGGCTAACTATGGCTACACCTTC. It yields the protein CSARGAANYGYTF. The genes are TRBV20-1 and TRBJ1-2; 7 bases agree with TRBD1. Germline V gene lookup returns CDR1 DFQATT and CDR2 SNEGSKA (reference sequence). The CDR3 is 13 amino acids. V dropped 6 bases and J dropped 0; count of bases not matched to a gene: 4.

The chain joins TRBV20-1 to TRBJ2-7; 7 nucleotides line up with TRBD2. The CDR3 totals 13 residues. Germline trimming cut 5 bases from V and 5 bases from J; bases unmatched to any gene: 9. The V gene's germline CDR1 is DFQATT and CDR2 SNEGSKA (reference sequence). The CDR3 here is CSASPGGRHEQYV. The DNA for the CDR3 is TGCAGTGCTTCTCCCGGGGGGAGGCACGAGCAGTACGTC.

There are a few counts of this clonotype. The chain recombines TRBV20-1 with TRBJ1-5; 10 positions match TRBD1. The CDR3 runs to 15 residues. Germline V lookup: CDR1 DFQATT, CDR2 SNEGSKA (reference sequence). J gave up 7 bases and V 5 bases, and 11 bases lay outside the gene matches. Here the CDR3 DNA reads TGCAGTGCTGGCCCCCGGGACAGGGGCGGACAGCCCCAGCATTTT. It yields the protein CSAGPRDRGGQPQHF.

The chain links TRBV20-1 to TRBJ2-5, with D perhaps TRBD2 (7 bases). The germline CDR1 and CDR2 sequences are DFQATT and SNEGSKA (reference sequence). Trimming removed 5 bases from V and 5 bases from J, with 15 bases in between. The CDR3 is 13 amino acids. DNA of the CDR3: TGCAGTGCTCCGGGGAGGGGGGACGAGACCCAGTACTTC. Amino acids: CSAPGRGDETQYF.

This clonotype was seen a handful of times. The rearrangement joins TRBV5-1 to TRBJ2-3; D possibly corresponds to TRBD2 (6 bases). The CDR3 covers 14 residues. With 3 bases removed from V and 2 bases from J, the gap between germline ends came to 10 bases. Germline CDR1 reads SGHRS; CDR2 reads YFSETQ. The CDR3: CASSSEGPTDTQYF. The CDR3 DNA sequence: TGCGCCAGCAGCTCGGAGGGACCCACAGATACGCAGTATTTT.

Here the CDR3 reads CSVEVGAWGNEQFF. The CDR3 bases are TGCAGCGTTGAGGTGGGGGCGTGGGGGAATGAGCAGTTCTTC. The chain uses TRBV29-1 and TRBJ2-1; possible D gene TRBD1, 6 bases. V dropped 3 bases and J dropped 7 bases, with 16 bases sitting between them. This CDR3 is 14 amino acids long. The germline gives CDR1 SQVTM, CDR2 ANQGSEA.

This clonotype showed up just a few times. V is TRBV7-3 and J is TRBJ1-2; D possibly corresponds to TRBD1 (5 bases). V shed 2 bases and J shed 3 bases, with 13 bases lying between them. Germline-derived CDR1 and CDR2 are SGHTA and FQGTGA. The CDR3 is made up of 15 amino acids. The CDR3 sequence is CASSLVPGKDYGYTF. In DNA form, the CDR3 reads TGTGCCAGCAGCTTAGTACCAGGGAAGGACTATGGCTACACCTTC.

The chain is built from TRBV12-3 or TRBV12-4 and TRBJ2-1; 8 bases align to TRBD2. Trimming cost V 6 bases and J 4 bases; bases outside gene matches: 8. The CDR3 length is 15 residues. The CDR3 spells CASRPSGGVYNEQFF. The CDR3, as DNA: TGTGCCAGCAGACCGAGCGGGGGTGTTTACAATGAGCAGTTCTTC.

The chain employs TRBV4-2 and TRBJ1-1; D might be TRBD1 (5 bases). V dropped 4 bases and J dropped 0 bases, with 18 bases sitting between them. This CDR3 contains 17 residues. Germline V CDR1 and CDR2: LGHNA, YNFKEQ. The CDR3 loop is CASSLTIVRGVNTEAFF. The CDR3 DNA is TGTGCCAGCAGCCTCACTATCGTTCGGGGGGTGAACACTGAAGCTTTCTTT.

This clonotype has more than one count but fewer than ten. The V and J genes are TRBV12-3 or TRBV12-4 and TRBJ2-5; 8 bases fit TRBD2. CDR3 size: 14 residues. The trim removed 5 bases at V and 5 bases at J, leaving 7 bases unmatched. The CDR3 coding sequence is TGTGCCAGCAGTCGGGGGGGCCGATTCGAGACCCAGTACTTC. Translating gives CASSRGGRFETQYF.

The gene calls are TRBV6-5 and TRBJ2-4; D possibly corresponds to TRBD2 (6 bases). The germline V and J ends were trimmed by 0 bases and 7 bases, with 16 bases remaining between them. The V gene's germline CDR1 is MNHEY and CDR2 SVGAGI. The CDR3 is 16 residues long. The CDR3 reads CASSYSLGGTRNIQYF. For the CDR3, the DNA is TGTGCCAGCAGTTACTCCCTGGGGGGTACAAGGAACATTCAGTACTTC.

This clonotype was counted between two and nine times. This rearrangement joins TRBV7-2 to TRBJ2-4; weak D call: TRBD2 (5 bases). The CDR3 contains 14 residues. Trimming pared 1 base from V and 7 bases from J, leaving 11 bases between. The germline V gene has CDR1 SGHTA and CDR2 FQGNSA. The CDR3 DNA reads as TGTGCCAGCAGCTTAGAGACGCGGGCGAACATTCAGTACTTC. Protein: CASSLETRANIQYF.

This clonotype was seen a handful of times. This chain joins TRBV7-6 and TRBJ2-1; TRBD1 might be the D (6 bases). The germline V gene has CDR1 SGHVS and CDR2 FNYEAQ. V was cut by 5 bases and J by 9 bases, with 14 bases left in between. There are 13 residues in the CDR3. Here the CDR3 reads CASSTGQPVEQFF. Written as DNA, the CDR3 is TGTGCCAGCAGCACCGGACAGCCCGTTGAGCAGTTCTTC.

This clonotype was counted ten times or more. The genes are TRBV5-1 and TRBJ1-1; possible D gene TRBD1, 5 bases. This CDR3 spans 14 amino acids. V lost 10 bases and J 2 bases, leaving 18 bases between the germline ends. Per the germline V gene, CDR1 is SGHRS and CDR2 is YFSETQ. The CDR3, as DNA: TGCGCCTCGAGGGGACCGGGACGTAACACTGAAGCTTTCTTT. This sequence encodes CASRGPGRNTEAFF. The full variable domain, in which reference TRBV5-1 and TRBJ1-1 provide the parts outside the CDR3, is KAGVTQTPRYLIKTRGQQVTLSCSPISGHRSVSWYQQTPGQGLQFLFEYFSETQRNKGNFPGRFSGRQFSNSRSEMNVSTLELGDSALYLCASRGPGRNTEAFFGQGTRLTVV.

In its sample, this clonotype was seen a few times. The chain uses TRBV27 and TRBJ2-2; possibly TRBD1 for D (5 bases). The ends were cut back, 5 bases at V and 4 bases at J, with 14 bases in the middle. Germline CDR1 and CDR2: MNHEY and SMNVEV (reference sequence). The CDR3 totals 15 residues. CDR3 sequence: CASSRSSQGTGELFF. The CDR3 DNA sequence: TGTGCCAGCAGTCGGAGTTCCCAGGGCACCGGGGAGCTGTTTTTT.

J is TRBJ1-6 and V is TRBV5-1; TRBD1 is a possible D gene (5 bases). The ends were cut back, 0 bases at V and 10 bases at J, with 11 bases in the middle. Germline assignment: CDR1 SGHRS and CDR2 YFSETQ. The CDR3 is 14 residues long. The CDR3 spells CASSLEGEVSPLHF. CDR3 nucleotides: TGCGCCAGCAGCTTGGAAGGGGAGGTGTCACCCCTCCACTTT.

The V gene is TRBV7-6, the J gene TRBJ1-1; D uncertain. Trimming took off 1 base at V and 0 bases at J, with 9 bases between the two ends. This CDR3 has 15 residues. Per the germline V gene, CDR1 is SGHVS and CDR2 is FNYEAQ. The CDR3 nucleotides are TGTGCCAGCAGCTTAGGGTCCAGCCTGAACACTGAAGCTTTCTTT. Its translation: CASSLGSSLNTEAFF.

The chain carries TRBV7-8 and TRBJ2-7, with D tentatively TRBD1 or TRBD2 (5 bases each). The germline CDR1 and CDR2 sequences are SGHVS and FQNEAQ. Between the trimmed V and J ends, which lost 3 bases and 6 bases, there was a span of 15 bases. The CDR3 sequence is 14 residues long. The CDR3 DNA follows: TGTGCCAGCAGCTTCAGCGTAGGTGGGGGCGAGCAGTACTTC. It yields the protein CASSFSVGGGEQYF.

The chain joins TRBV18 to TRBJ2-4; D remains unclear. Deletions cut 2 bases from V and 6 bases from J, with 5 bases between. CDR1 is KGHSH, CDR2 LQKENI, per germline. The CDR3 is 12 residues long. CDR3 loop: CASSPRLNIQYF. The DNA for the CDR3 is TGTGCCAGCTCACCAAGACTAAACATTCAGTACTTC.

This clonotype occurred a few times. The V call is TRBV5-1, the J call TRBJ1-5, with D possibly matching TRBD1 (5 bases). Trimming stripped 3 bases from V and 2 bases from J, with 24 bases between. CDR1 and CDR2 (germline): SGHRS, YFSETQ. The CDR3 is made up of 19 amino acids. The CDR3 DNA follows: TGCGCCAGCAGCTCCCCCTGGTCAGGGCGGCCCCTCGGCAATCAGCCCCAGCATTTT. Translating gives CASSSPWSGRPLGNQPQHF.

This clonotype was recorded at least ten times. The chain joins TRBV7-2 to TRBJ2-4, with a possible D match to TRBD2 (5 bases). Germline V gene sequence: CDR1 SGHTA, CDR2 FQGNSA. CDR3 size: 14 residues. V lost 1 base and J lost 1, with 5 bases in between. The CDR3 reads CASSLGTAKNIQYF. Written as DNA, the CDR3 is TGTGCCAGCAGCTTAGGGACTGCCAAAAACATTCAGTACTTC.